Listed below are T cell receptor beta chains from one sample, sequenced in a study of vaccination and CD4 T cells after COVID-19. These receptors lack a known antigen. Each CDR3 protein is one row after TCRdb ran MiXCR on the PCR reads. This sample has 4,000 or so distinct CDR3 sequences, with approximately 40% found just once. Sequenced input: CD4+ T cells from blood, cultured in vitro. Receptors originate from a human donor in good health. The CDR3 runs from the conserved cysteine through the conserved F or W. D genes are given only for firm matches. Clone size is not always given. Where it is, it says once, few, many or a class for expanded clones.

TRBJ1-1	few	TRBD1	TRBV6-1	TGTGCCAGCAACCCGGGACAGACAATGAACACTGAAGCTTTCTTT	CASNPGQTMNTEAFF
TRBJ1-2	-	-	TRBV12-3/TRBV12-4	TGTGCCAGCAGTTTAGCGGAGGCTTCATACTATGGCTACACCTTC	CASSLAEASYYGYTF
TRBJ2-7	-	TRBD1	TRBV18	TGTGCCAGCTCACCAAAGATGGGGGACAGTTACTACGAGCAGTACTTC	CASSPKMGDSYYEQYF
TRBJ2-7	-	TRBD1	TRBV6-5	TGTGCCAGCAGTTTAGCGACAGGGACACCCTACGAGCAGTACTTC	CASSLATGTPYEQYF
TRBJ1-5	few	-	TRBV20-1	TGCAGTGCGACCGCCGGGGACCATCTATCCCAGCCCCAGCATTTT	CSATAGDHLSQPQHF
TRBJ1-2	-	TRBD1	TRBV5-8	TGTGCCAGCAGCAAGGACAGGGGAGGCTATGGCTACACCTTC	CASSKDRGGYGYTF
TRBJ1-2	-	-	TRBV27	-	CASTNQTSMYLCASSPGTDYGYTF
TRBJ2-1	-	-	TRBV6-1	TGTGCCAGCCGCAGACAGCAAACCTCACTTTACAATGAGCAGTTCTTC	CASRRQQTSLYNEQFF
TRBJ1-5	few	-	TRBV15	TGTGCCACCAGCAGAGATCGGGGGGACATTCAGCATTTT	CATSRDRGDIQHF
TRBJ2-7	-	-	TRBV19	TGTGCCAGTAGCCGCGCCGGGAACTCCTACGAGCAGTACTTC	CASSRAGNSYEQYF